A selection of T cell receptor beta chains follows, all from one sample in a study of siplizumab effects on memory and regulatory T cells. Profiled with immunoSEQ multiplex PCR; TCRdb holds only in-frame clones, not every one. The table includes 85,000 to 120,000 clones, 80% to 95% detected once. The sample taken for sequencing was CD4+ T cells sorted from blood. These receptor sequences come from a human donor in good health. CDR3s include the opening cysteine and the closing phenylalanine or tryptophan. Fields, in order: J gene, V gene, D gene, clone size, CDR3 protein, CDR3 DNA. The D gene is left open where the match is weak. Clone size is not always given. Where it is, it says once, few, many or a class for expanded clones.

j_call: TRBJ2-1; v_call: TRBV2; d_call: NA; clone_size: NA; cdr3_aa: CASHLYNEQFF; cdr3_nt: TGTGCCAGCCACCTCTACAATGAGCAGTTCTTC
j_call: TRBJ1-1; v_call: TRBV29-1; d_call: NA; clone_size: NA; cdr3_aa: CSVGHLSNTEAFF; cdr3_nt: TGCAGCGTTGGACATTTATCGAACACTGAAGCTTTCTTT
j_call: TRBJ2-7; v_call: TRBV7-6; d_call: NA; clone_size: once; cdr3_aa: CASSLQQGPYEQYF; cdr3_nt: TGTGCCAGCAGCTTGCAACAGGGCCCCTACGAGCAGTACTTC
j_call: TRBJ2-2; v_call: TRBV7-9; d_call: NA; clone_size: NA; cdr3_aa: CASSSRTVNTGELFF; cdr3_nt: TGTGCCAGCAGCTCCCGGACCGTGAACACCGGGGAGCTGTTTTTT
j_call: TRBJ2-7; v_call: TRBV10-2; d_call: TRBD1; clone_size: NA; cdr3_aa: CASRTGALHEQYF; cdr3_nt: TGCGCCAGCCGGACAGGGGCGTTACACGAGCAGTACTTC
j_call: TRBJ2-7; v_call: TRBV6-6; d_call: TRBD2; clone_size: NA; cdr3_aa: CASRAGGIFYEQYF; cdr3_nt: TGTGCCAGCAGGGCGGGAGGCATATTCTACGAGCAGTACTTC
j_call: TRBJ1-1; v_call: TRBV19; d_call: NA; clone_size: NA; cdr3_aa: CASSFGRVAEAFF; cdr3_nt: TGTGCCAGTAGTTTTGGAAGGGTTGCTGAAGCTTTCTTT
j_call: TRBJ1-6; v_call: TRBV4-1; d_call: NA; clone_size: NA; cdr3_aa: CASNAFFGEANSPLHF; cdr3_nt: TGCGCCAGCAACGCTTTCTTCGGGGAGGCTAATTCACCCCTCCACTTT
j_call: TRBJ1-1; v_call: TRBV19; d_call: NA; clone_size: NA; cdr3_aa: CASSRPQGTEAFF; cdr3_nt: TGTGCCAGTAGTAGACCCCAGGGGACCGAAGCTTTCTTT
j_call: TRBJ2-7; v_call: TRBV28; d_call: NA; clone_size: few; cdr3_aa: CASSPPFLEQYF; cdr3_nt: TGTGCCAGCAGTCCACCTTTCCTTGAGCAGTACTTC
j_call: TRBJ1-5; v_call: TRBV4-1; d_call: NA; clone_size: NA; cdr3_aa: CASSQAKQLFQPQHF; cdr3_nt: TGCGCCAGCAGCCAGGCGAAACAGCTATTTCAGCCCCAGCATTTT
j_call: TRBJ2-7; v_call: TRBV6-1; d_call: TRBD1; clone_size: once; cdr3_aa: CASSGGQALYEQYF; cdr3_nt: TGTGCCAGCAGTGGGGGACAGGCGCTCTACGAGCAGTACTTC
j_call: TRBJ1-5; v_call: TRBV6-1; d_call: NA; clone_size: NA; cdr3_aa: CASSAQPAGNQPQHF; cdr3_nt: TGTGCCAGCAGTGCTCAGCCTGCCGGCAATCAGCCCCAGCATTTT
j_call: TRBJ2-1; v_call: TRBV4-1; d_call: TRBD2; clone_size: NA; cdr3_aa: CASSQDWTSGRAISNEQFF; cdr3_nt: TGCGCCAGCAGCCAAGATTGGACTAGCGGGAGGGCCATCTCCAATGAGCAGTTCTTC
j_call: TRBJ1-5; v_call: TRBV7-2; d_call: TRBD1; clone_size: NA; cdr3_aa: CASRETGWVQPQHF; cdr3_nt: TGTGCCAGCAGAGAGACAGGGTGGGTTCAGCCCCAGCATTTT
j_call: TRBJ1-6; v_call: TRBV9; d_call: TRBD1; clone_size: NA; cdr3_aa: CASSATDRNNSPLHF; cdr3_nt: TGTGCCAGCAGCGCCACGGACAGGAACAATTCACCCCTCCACTTT
j_call: TRBJ2-7; v_call: TRBV7-6; d_call: NA; clone_size: NA; cdr3_aa: CASSLWASDSYEQYF; cdr3_nt: TGTGCCAGCAGCTTATGGGCCTCAGACTCCTACGAGCAGTACTTC
j_call: TRBJ2-2; v_call: TRBV2; d_call: NA; clone_size: NA; cdr3_aa: CASRDPGQNTGELFF; cdr3_nt: TGTGCCAGCAGGGATCCGGGACAGAACACCGGGGAGCTGTTTTTT
j_call: TRBJ2-6; v_call: TRBV18; d_call: NA; clone_size: NA; cdr3_aa: CASSPKTVISGANVLTF; cdr3_nt: TGTGCCAGCTCACCGAAAACAGTTATCTCTGGGGCCAACGTCCTGACTTTC
j_call: TRBJ2-5; v_call: TRBV27; d_call: NA; clone_size: NA; cdr3_aa: CASIGAETQYF; cdr3_nt: TGTGCCAGCATTGGGGCGGAGACCCAGTACTTC
j_call: TRBJ2-7; v_call: TRBV7-2; d_call: TRBD2; clone_size: once; cdr3_aa: CASSLASGRSYEQYF; cdr3_nt: TGTGCCAGCAGCTTAGCCAGCGGGAGATCCTACGAGCAGTACTTC
j_call: TRBJ2-2; v_call: TRBV2; d_call: TRBD2; clone_size: NA; cdr3_aa: CASSERLAGRGRGELFF; cdr3_nt: TGTGCCAGCAGTGAGAGGCTAGCGGGAAGAGGGCGGGGGGAGCTGTTTTTT
j_call: TRBJ2-5; v_call: TRBV6-5; d_call: NA; clone_size: NA; cdr3_aa: CASSYGIIGETQYF; cdr3_nt: TGTGCCAGCAGTTACGGTATTATTGGAGAGACCCAGTACTTC
j_call: TRBJ1-2; v_call: TRBV5-1; d_call: NA; clone_size: once; cdr3_aa: CASSLDTLGYTF; cdr3_nt: TGCGCCAGCAGCTTAGACACTTTGGGCTACACCTTC
j_call: TRBJ1-1; v_call: TRBV7-2; d_call: NA; clone_size: once; cdr3_aa: CASSSRLGTEAFF; cdr3_nt: TGTGCCAGCAGCTCCCGACTAGGGACTGAAGCTTTCTTT
j_call: TRBJ1-1; v_call: TRBV4-2; d_call: TRBD1; clone_size: once; cdr3_aa: CASSQPTGAYTEAFF; cdr3_nt: TGTGCCAGCAGCCAACCGACAGGGGCGTACACTGAAGCTTTCTTT
j_call: TRBJ1-2; v_call: TRBV19; d_call: NA; clone_size: NA; cdr3_aa: CASSIELNYGYTF; cdr3_nt: TGTGCCAGTAGTATTGAACTGAACTATGGCTACACCTTC
j_call: TRBJ1-1; v_call: TRBV28; d_call: NA; clone_size: once; cdr3_aa: CASSLWGGTEAFF; cdr3_nt: TGTGCCAGCAGTTTATGGGGCGGGACTGAAGCTTTCTTT
j_call: TRBJ2-5; v_call: TRBV20-1; d_call: NA; clone_size: NA; cdr3_aa: CSAGSQETQYF; cdr3_nt: TGCAGTGCAGGCAGCCAAGAGACCCAGTACTTC
j_call: TRBJ1-2; v_call: TRBV28; d_call: NA; clone_size: NA; cdr3_aa: CASSYSWDLYRYGYTF; cdr3_nt: TGTGCCAGCAGTTACTCCTGGGACCTTTACCGCTATGGCTACACCTTC
j_call: TRBJ2-7; v_call: TRBV27; d_call: NA; clone_size: NA; cdr3_aa: CASSPEGGRARSYEQYF; cdr3_nt: TGTGCCAGCAGTCCAGAGGGGGGCAGGGCCAGATCCTACGAGCAGTACTTC
j_call: TRBJ1-1; v_call: TRBV18; d_call: NA; clone_size: NA; cdr3_aa: CASSPDDIGSEAFF; cdr3_nt: TGTGCCAGCTCACCAGATGATATTGGCTCTGAAGCTTTCTTT
j_call: TRBJ2-1; v_call: TRBV7-8; d_call: TRBD2; clone_size: NA; cdr3_aa: CASSLGPGLAGNNEQFF; cdr3_nt: TGTGCCAGCAGCTTAGGTCCGGGACTAGCGGGGAACAATGAGCAGTTCTTC
j_call: TRBJ1-6; v_call: TRBV30; d_call: NA; clone_size: NA; cdr3_aa: CAWTFNSRGFNSPLHF; cdr3_nt: TGTGCCTGGACTTTTAATTCCCGGGGCTTTAATTCACCCCTCCACTTT